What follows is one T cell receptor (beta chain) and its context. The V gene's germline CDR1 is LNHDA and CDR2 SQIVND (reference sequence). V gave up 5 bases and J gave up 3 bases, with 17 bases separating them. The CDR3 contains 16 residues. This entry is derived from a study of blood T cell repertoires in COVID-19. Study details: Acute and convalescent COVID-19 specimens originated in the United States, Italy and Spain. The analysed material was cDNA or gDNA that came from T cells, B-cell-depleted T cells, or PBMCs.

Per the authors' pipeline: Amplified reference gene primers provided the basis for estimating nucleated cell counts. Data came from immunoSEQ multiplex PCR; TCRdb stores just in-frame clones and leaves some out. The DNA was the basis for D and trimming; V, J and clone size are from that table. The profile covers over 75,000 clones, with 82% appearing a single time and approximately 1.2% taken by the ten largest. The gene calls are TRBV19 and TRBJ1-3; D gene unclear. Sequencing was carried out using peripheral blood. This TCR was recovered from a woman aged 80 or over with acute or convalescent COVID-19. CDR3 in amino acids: CASSEGSNGFGNTIYF. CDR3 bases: TGTGCCAGTAGTGAGGGCAGCAATGGCTTTGGAAACACCATATATTTT.